Included here is one T cell receptor beta chain sequence, with context. The target antigen is unknown. There were TCR beta CDR3 regions amplified from RNA transcripts. The HTBI primer set served for first-round RT-PCR of the TCR CDR3. TCRdb processed the multiplex PCR reads anew with MiXCR; each CDR3 protein has one entry. In the table there are roughly 750,000 distinct CDR3 sequences, about 16% of which are singletons. The CDR3 covers 14 residues. V lost 5 bases, J lost 2 bases, and 12 bases lay in between. Germline CDR1 MNHEY, CDR2 SVGEGT. The data were taken from a study of T cells in Graves' hyperthyroidism and ophthalmopathy. Study observations and caveats: Peripheral blood also featured most of the thyroid clonotypes expanded above 0.001. The model anticipated ophthalmopathy a median approximately 6.5 months pre-onset.

Over 18 months, lack of ophthalmopathy progression marked Graves' hyperthyroidism as stable. Diagnosis rested on symptoms, serum thyroxine and TRAb, thyroid ultrasound, and orbital computed tomography. The sequenced material came from blood. The rearrangement uses TRBV6-2 or TRBV6-3 and TRBJ2-5; D may correspond to TRBD1 or TRBD2 (6 bases each). This TCR was sampled from a man aged 18 to 30 with Graves' hyperthyroidism. CDR3: CASSDGGGQETQYF. The CDR3 DNA sequence: TGTGCCAGCAGTGACGGAGGGGGTCAAGAGACCCAGTACTTC.